What follows is one T cell receptor beta chain and its context. The antigen is unknown. CDR1 and CDR2 (germline): GTSNPN, SVGIG (reference sequence). CDR3 size: 13 residues. The junction had 2 bases not matched to a gene; V was cut back by 0 bases and J by 5 bases. PCR employed 60 Vbeta and 13 Jbeta primers. Authors' processing steps: Unique TCR beta chains totaled some 80 million in a later count, with approximately 11 million of them shared. Assay: immunoSEQ multiplex PCR; the TCRdb copy retains only in-frame clones and omits some. V and J calls plus clone size are reproduced from that table; the DNA served to infer D and trimming. The sample shows 150,000 to 200,000 clones, roughly 77% of them seen only once. The data are from a study of cytomegalovirus exposure and HLA in healthy donors. Across the whole study: Caucasian-associated ancestry cluster membership applied to 75% to 85% of some 400 genotyped donors.

Study conclusions and caveats: Whilst most TCR sequences proved rare, a subset of public TCRs occurred across many donors. Relative to equally common others, HLA-associated TCR beta chains showed greater clonal expansion in a later analysis.

This TCR was sampled from a man younger than 35 in good health and CMV-seropositive. The sequenced sample consisted of PBMCs. The V and J genes are TRBV30 and TRBJ2-5; the match to TRBD2 covers 8 bases. The CDR3 loop reads CAWSVRGGETQYF. The CDR3 coding sequence is TGTGCCTGGAGTGTACGCGGGGGGGAGACCCAGTACTTC.